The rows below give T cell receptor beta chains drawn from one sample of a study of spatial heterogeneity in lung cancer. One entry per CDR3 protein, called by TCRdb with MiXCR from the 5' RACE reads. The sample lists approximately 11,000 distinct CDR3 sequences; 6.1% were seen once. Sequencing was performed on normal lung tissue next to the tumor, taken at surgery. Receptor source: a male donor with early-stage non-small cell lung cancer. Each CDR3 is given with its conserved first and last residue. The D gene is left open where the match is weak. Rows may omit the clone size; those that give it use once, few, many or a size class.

CDR3: CASSETTGHTEAFF; DNA: TGTGCCAGCAGCGAGACGACAGGTCACACTGAAGCTTTCTTT; J: TRBJ1-1; size: few; length: 14; D: NA; V: TRBV9
CDR3: CASSYLDRDYNEQFF; DNA: TGTGCCAGCAGTTACCTGGACAGGGATTACAATGAGCAGTTCTTC; J: TRBJ2-1; size: few; length: 15; D: TRBD1; V: TRBV6-2/TRBV6-3
CDR3: CASSLKQEVYQETQYF; DNA: TGTGCCAGCAGCTTAAAACAGGAGGTTTACCAAGAGACCCAGTACTTC; J: TRBJ2-5; size: few; length: 16; D: NA; V: TRBV7-8
CDR3: CAISEFTTGSYEQYF; DNA: TGTGCCATCAGTGAGTTCACAACAGGGTCCTACGAGCAGTACTTC; J: TRBJ2-7; size: many; length: 15; D: NA; V: TRBV10-3
CDR3: CASSLSAGKKTQYF; DNA: TGTGCCAGCAGCTTGTCGGCAGGGAAGAAGACCCAGTACTTC; J: TRBJ2-5; size: NA; length: 14; D: NA; V: TRBV5-6
CDR3: CASSPGLIVGNEQFF; DNA: TGTGCCAGCAGTCCAGGGCTTATAGTTGGGAATGAGCAGTTCTTC; J: TRBJ2-1; size: few; length: 15; D: NA; V: TRBV28
CDR3: CASSGTRQRQETQYF; DNA: TGTGCCAGCAGCGGAACAAGACAGCGCCAAGAGACCCAGTACTTC; J: TRBJ2-5; size: many; length: 15; D: NA; V: TRBV9
CDR3: CSVEGPPTTDTQYF; DNA: TGCAGCGTTGAAGGGCCCCCGACAACAGATACGCAGTATTTT; J: TRBJ2-3; size: NA; length: 14; D: NA; V: TRBV29-1
CDR3: CASSRTGTGVSSYNSPLHF; DNA: TGTGCCAGCAGCCGTACCGGGACAGGGGTCTCCTCCTATAATTCACCCCTCCACTTT; J: TRBJ1-6; size: many; length: 19; D: TRBD1; V: TRBV7-6
CDR3: CSARGPGETQYF; DNA: TGCAGTGCTAGGGGGCCCGGCGAGACCCAGTACTTC; J: TRBJ2-5; size: few; length: 12; D: NA; V: TRBV20-1
CDR3: CSANPHAANYGYTF; DNA: TGCAGTGCTAATCCCCATGCAGCCAACTATGGCTACACCTTC; J: TRBJ1-2; size: NA; length: 14; D: NA; V: TRBV20-1
CDR3: CASSTPTDTQYF; DNA: TGTGCCAGCAGCACCCCCACAGATACGCAGTATTTT; J: TRBJ2-3; size: medium-sized; length: 12; D: NA; V: TRBV11-1
CDR3: CATSDETADTQYF; DNA: TGTGCCACCAGTGACGAGACCGCAGATACGCAGTATTTT; J: TRBJ2-3; size: NA; length: 13; D: NA; V: TRBV24-1
CDR3: CASQAGQGTAYEQYF; DNA: TGTGCCAGCCAGGCGGGACAGGGGACTGCCTACGAGCAGTACTTC; J: TRBJ2-7; size: medium-sized; length: 15; D: TRBD1; V: TRBV18
CDR3: CASSSGGEQFF; DNA: TGTGCCAGCAGTAGCGGGGGTGAGCAGTTCTTC; J: TRBJ2-1; size: many; length: 11; D: TRBD2; V: TRBV6-2/TRBV6-3
CDR3: CASSSLAGIGSFF; DNA: TGTGCCAGCAGTTCCTTAGCGGGAATAGGCTCGTTCTTC; J: TRBJ2-1; size: few; length: 13; D: TRBD2; V: TRBV27
CDR3: CASSLGGGIYNEQFF; DNA: TGTGCCAGCAGCTTAGGCGGGGGCATATACAATGAGCAGTTCTTC; J: TRBJ2-1; size: many; length: 15; D: NA; V: TRBV7-8
CDR3: CASRRRYNSPLHF; DNA: TGTGCCAGCAGACGACGGTATAATTCACCCCTCCACTTT; J: TRBJ1-6; size: medium-sized; length: 13; D: NA; V: TRBV28
CDR3: CASSVGQGRNSPLHF; DNA: TGTGCCAGCAGCGTAGGACAGGGAAGGAATTCACCCCTCCACTTT; J: TRBJ1-6; size: NA; length: 15; D: TRBD1; V: TRBV9
CDR3: CASSLTRVAGELFF; DNA: TGTGCCAGCAGCCTGACCAGGGTGGCCGGGGAGCTGTTTTTT; J: TRBJ2-2; size: many; length: 14; D: NA; V: TRBV13
CDR3: CAIRTGGDTEAFF; DNA: TGTGCCATCAGGACAGGGGGCGACACTGAAGCTTTCTTT; J: TRBJ1-1; size: NA; length: 13; D: TRBD1; V: TRBV10-3
CDR3: CASFGGLLETQYF; DNA: TGTGCCAGCTTTGGGGGACTGCTAGAGACCCAGTACTTC; J: TRBJ2-5; size: many; length: 13; D: NA; V: TRBV28
CDR3: CATSRERIWGGNNEQFF; DNA: TGTGCCACCAGCAGAGAGAGGATATGGGGCGGTAACAATGAGCAGTTCTTC; J: TRBJ2-1; size: medium-sized; length: 17; D: NA; V: TRBV15
CDR3: CASSQRRQSGVQYF; DNA: TGTGCCAGCAGCCAAAGACGACAGTCCGGTGTTCAGTACTTC; J: TRBJ2-4; size: NA; length: 14; D: NA; V: TRBV5-4
CDR3: CASSYGLAGGLYTDTQYF; DNA: TGTGCCAGCAGTTACGGTCTAGCGGGGGGATTATACACAGATACGCAGTATTTT; J: TRBJ2-3; size: many; length: 18; D: TRBD2; V: TRBV6-6
CDR3: CASSPDRGPNSPLHF; DNA: TGTGCCAGCTCACCAGACAGGGGACCCAATTCACCCCTCCACTTT; J: TRBJ1-6; size: many; length: 15; D: TRBD1; V: TRBV18
CDR3: CASSPGTDSYEQYF; DNA: TGTGCCAGCTCACCAGGGACAGACTCCTACGAGCAGTACTTC; J: TRBJ2-7; size: many; length: 14; D: TRBD1; V: TRBV18
CDR3: CASSVAGSLYNEQFF; DNA: TGCGCCAGCAGTGTAGCGGGGTCCCTCTACAATGAGCAGTTCTTC; J: TRBJ2-1; size: large; length: 15; D: TRBD2; V: TRBV10-2
CDR3: CASSLSSGARTGELFF; DNA: TGTGCCAGCAGTTTATCTTCAGGGGCGCGGACCGGGGAGCTGTTTTTT; J: TRBJ2-2; size: NA; length: 16; D: NA; V: TRBV27
CDR3: CASSLAGAYNSPLHF; DNA: TGTGCCAGCAGTTTAGCGGGTGCCTATAATTCACCCCTCCACTTT; J: TRBJ1-6; size: many; length: 15; D: NA; V: TRBV27
CDR3: CASSLESWENIQYF; DNA: TGTGCCAGCAGCTTAGAATCCTGGGAAAACATTCAGTACTTC; J: TRBJ2-4; size: few; length: 14; D: NA; V: TRBV7-2
CDR3: CSVDRDATDTQYF; DNA: TGCAGCGTTGATCGGGACGCCACAGATACGCAGTATTTT; J: TRBJ2-3; size: many; length: 13; D: NA; V: TRBV29-1
CDR3: CSATMTTNTGELFF; DNA: TGCAGTGCTACGATGACGACGAACACCGGGGAGCTGTTTTTT; J: TRBJ2-2; size: few; length: 14; D: NA; V: TRBV20-1
CDR3: CASSQVRGQNTEAFF; DNA: TGTGCCAGCAGCCAAGTTAGGGGGCAGAACACTGAAGCTTTCTTT; J: TRBJ1-1; size: many; length: 15; D: TRBD1; V: TRBV4-2
CDR3: CASSGQIEAFF; DNA: TGTGCCAGCAGTGGACAGATAGAAGCTTTCTTT; J: TRBJ1-1; size: NA; length: 11; D: NA; V: TRBV2
CDR3: CASPRREGGYEQYF; DNA: TGTGCCAGCCCCCGCCGAGAAGGGGGCTACGAGCAGTACTTC; J: TRBJ2-7; size: many; length: 14; D: NA; V: TRBV6-8
CDR3: CAASRITDTQYF; DNA: TGTGCTGCGAGTAGGATCACAGATACGCAGTATTTT; J: TRBJ2-3; size: few; length: 12; D: NA; V: TRBV6-1
CDR3: CASSPSLAGGTQYF; DNA: TGTGCCAGCAGCCCCTCACTAGCGGGAGGGACGCAGTATTTT; J: TRBJ2-3; size: many; length: 14; D: TRBD2; V: TRBV7-3
CDR3: CSVEVAGTSYEQYF; DNA: TGCAGCGTTGAGGTGGCAGGGACCTCCTACGAGCAGTACTTC; J: TRBJ2-7; size: many; length: 14; D: NA; V: TRBV29-1
CDR3: CASSFRPPGELFF; DNA: TGTGCCAGCAGTTTTCGTCCCCCCGGGGAGCTGTTTTTT; J: TRBJ2-2; size: many; length: 13; D: NA; V: TRBV6-5
CDR3: CASSISSGSYYEQYF; DNA: TGTGCCAGTAGTATTTCAAGCGGGAGTTATTACGAGCAGTACTTC; J: TRBJ2-7; size: many; length: 15; D: TRBD2; V: TRBV19
CDR3: CSASGRIGELFF; DNA: TGCAGTGCTAGCGGGAGAATCGGGGAGCTGTTTTTT; J: TRBJ2-2; size: many; length: 12; D: NA; V: TRBV20-1
CDR3: CSCSSGDGTDTQYF; DNA: TGCAGTTGTTCTAGCGGGGATGGCACAGATACGCAGTATTTT; J: TRBJ2-3; size: NA; length: 14; D: TRBD2; V: TRBV20-1
CDR3: CSAGQGNTEAFF; DNA: TGCAGTGCTGGTCAGGGGAACACTGAAGCTTTCTTT; J: TRBJ1-1; size: NA; length: 12; D: NA; V: TRBV20-1
CDR3: CARAVNSNQPQHF; DNA: TGTGCCCGGGCGGTCAATAGCAATCAGCCCCAGCATTTT; J: TRBJ1-5; size: medium-sized; length: 13; D: NA; V: TRBV6-5
CDR3: CASQQGSYEQYF; DNA: TGTGCCAGCCAACAGGGCTCCTACGAGCAGTACTTC; J: TRBJ2-7; size: many; length: 12; D: NA; V: TRBV2
CDR3: CASSYALARETQYF; DNA: TGTGCCAGCAGCTATGCACTAGCCCGAGAGACCCAGTACTTC; J: TRBJ2-5; size: many; length: 14; D: NA; V: TRBV7-2
CDR3: CASREPGRHTDTQYF; DNA: TGTGCCAGCAGGGAGCCGGGACGGCACACAGATACGCAGTATTTT; J: TRBJ2-3; size: NA; length: 15; D: NA; V: TRBV6-6
CDR3: CSVTSGGDSPLHF; DNA: TGCAGCGTTACCAGTGGAGGGGATTCACCCCTCCACTTT; J: TRBJ1-6; size: many; length: 13; D: NA; V: TRBV29-1
CDR3: CASLAGREDFGTQYF; DNA: TGTGCCAGCCTCGCTGGGCGGGAGGATTTTGGGACCCAGTACTTC; J: TRBJ2-5; size: few; length: 15; D: TRBD2; V: TRBV7-2
CDR3: CASSSSYVYGYTF; DNA: TGTGCCAGCAGTTCCTCCTACGTCTATGGCTACACCTTC; J: TRBJ1-2; size: many; length: 13; D: NA; V: TRBV28
CDR3: CASNIRSGANVLTF; DNA: TGTGCCAGCAATATTAGGTCGGGGGCCAACGTCCTGACTTTC; J: TRBJ2-6; size: NA; length: 14; D: NA; V: TRBV12-3/TRBV12-4
CDR3: CASSFLSGTSGTDTQYF; DNA: TGCGCCAGCAGCTTTTTATCCGGGACTAGCGGCACAGATACGCAGTATTTT; J: TRBJ2-3; size: many; length: 17; D: TRBD2; V: TRBV5-1
CDR3: CASSYSMTGNNYGYTF; DNA: TGTGCCAGCAGTTACTCGATGACAGGGAATAACTATGGCTACACCTTC; J: TRBJ1-2; size: many; length: 16; D: TRBD1; V: TRBV6-5
CDR3: CASSPGGYNGELFF; DNA: TGTGCCAGCAGCCCGGGGGGCTACAACGGGGAGCTGTTTTTT; J: TRBJ2-2; size: many; length: 14; D: NA; V: TRBV7-2
CDR3: CASSLRTFGQETQYF; DNA: TGTGCCAGCAGCTTAAGGACTTTTGGGCAAGAGACCCAGTACTTC; J: TRBJ2-5; size: many; length: 15; D: NA; V: TRBV7-6
CDR3: CASSAGDSMGTSTDTQYF; DNA: TGTGCCAGCAGCGCCGGGGACTCAATGGGAACTAGCACAGATACGCAGTATTTT; J: TRBJ2-3; size: large; length: 18; D: NA; V: TRBV9